This T cell receptor beta chain was captured in a study of neurological immune-mediated disorders. In this sample, this clonotype turned up many times. Via MiXCR, TCRdb re-called the 5' RACE reads, giving one row per CDR3 protein. The repertoire holds 65,000 to 90,000 distinct CDR3 sequences, with 10% as singletons. This receptor was obtained from a middle-aged man in good health. The sequenced material came from PBMCs.

In DNA form, the CDR3 reads TGTGCCAGCAGCTTTAGCGGGGGGGGCGGTGAGCAGTTCTTC. It translates to CASSFSGGGGEQFF. The chain employs TRBV7-2 and TRBJ2-1; 11 bases align to TRBD2. Germline assignment: CDR1 SGHTA and CDR2 FQGNSA. V gave up 3 bases and J gave up 9 bases; unmatched junction bases: 4. CDR3 size: 14 residues.